The 28 T cell receptor beta chains presented below share a single source sample, sequenced in a study of blood T cell repertoires in COVID-19. The data were produced by immunoSEQ multiplex PCR, yet TCRdb's version contains in-frame clones alone and is incomplete. The sample yields some 300,000 clones, 85% to 90% seen once. Input material: peripheral blood. The receptors derive from a woman aged 25 to 45 with COVID-19, enrolled during active disease.

The chain recombines TRBV9 with TRBJ2-5; D remains ambiguous. From germline, CDR1 is SGDLS and CDR2 YYNGEE. The CDR3 covers 14 residues. V gave up 7 bases and J gave up 4 bases, with 17 bases separating them. CDR3 in amino acids: CASPELGRIETQYF. The CDR3 DNA is TGTGCCAGCCCAGAATTGGGCAGAATAGAGACCCAGTACTTC.

The CDR3 is CASSFQQGREKLFF. The CDR3 region has the DNA TGTGCCAGCAGTTTTCAACAGGGAAGAGAAAAACTGTTTTTT. The J gene is TRBJ1-4, the V gene TRBV27; D perhaps matches TRBD1 (6 bases). CDR1 and CDR2 from the germline V gene are MNHEY and SMNVEV (reference sequence). The ends were cut back, 3 bases at V and 8 bases at J, with 13 bases in the middle. The CDR3 covers 14 residues. The full variable domain, with the rest looked up from reference TRBV27 and TRBJ1-4, is EAQVTQNPRYLITVTGKKLTVTCSQNMNHEYMSWYRQDPGLGLRQIYYSMNVEVTDKGDVPEGYKVSRKEKRNFPLILESPSPNQTSLYFCASSFQQGREKLFFGSGTQLSVL.

The chain has TRBV11-2 and TRBJ1-3; no definite D call. Per germline, CDR1 SGHAT and CDR2 FQNNGV. The CDR3 length is 16 residues. Trimming took 3 bases from V and 0 from J, leaving 12 bases between them. The CDR3 region is CASSLNTPSSGNTIYF. DNA of the CDR3: TGTGCCAGCAGCTTGAATACCCCGAGCTCTGGAAACACCATATATTTT. Supplemented by reference TRBV11-2 and TRBJ1-3, the full variable domain reads EAGVAQSPRYKIIEKRQSVAFWCNPISGHATLYWYQQILGQGPKLLIQFQNNGVVDDSQLPKDRFSAERLKGVDSTLKIQPAKLEDSAVYLCASSLNTPSSGNTIYFGEGSWLTVV.

V gene TRBV6-6 combines with J gene TRBJ2-3; 8 positions agree with TRBD2. Trimming removed 5 bases from V and 6 bases from J; junction bases left unmatched: 4. CDR3 size: 13 residues. Per germline, CDR1 MNHNY and CDR2 SVGAGI (reference sequence). The CDR3 is CASSGLAWDTQYF. The CDR3 region has the DNA TGTGCCAGCAGTGGACTAGCATGGGATACGCAGTATTTT.

This chain uses TRBV5-4 with TRBJ2-3, with D possibly matching TRBD2 (5 bases). Trimming pared 3 bases from V and 6 bases from J, leaving 5 bases between. The CDR3 consists of 11 residues. The germline V gene encodes CDR1 SGHNT and CDR2 YYREEE (reference sequence). The CDR3 nucleotides are TGTGCCAGCAGCTGGAGGGATACGCAGTATTTT. Translated: CASSWRDTQYF.

J is TRBJ1-2 and V is TRBV6-5; D unclear. CDR3 length: 15 residues. The V and J ends lost 5 bases and 8 bases respectively, with 21 bases between them. CDR1 is MNHEY and CDR2 is SVGAGI in the germline V gene. In DNA, the CDR3 is TGTGCCAGCAGTAACAATAACCTGCAGGCCCAAGGCTACACCTTC. The encoded protein is CASSNNNLQAQGYTF.

The chain combines TRBV10-3 with TRBJ2-1, with 9 bases that match TRBD2. Trimming took 3 bases from V and 5 from J; bases not matched to a gene: 5. The CDR3 consists of 15 residues. CDR1 and CDR2 from the germline V gene are ENHRY and SYGVKD. CDR3 residues: CAISDDSGGHNEQFF. CDR3 in DNA: TGTGCCATCAGTGATGATAGCGGGGGCCACAATGAGCAGTTCTTC.

This clone showed up just a few times. The identical CDR3 is also encoded by other nucleotide sequences in the sample. The chain combines TRBV6-5 with TRBJ1-3, with 7 bases lining up with TRBD1. CDR1 MNHEY and CDR2 SVGAGI come from the germline V gene. This CDR3 is 14 amino acids long. V lost 2 bases, J lost 2 bases, and 0 bases stayed unmatched. The CDR3 loop is CASSYDRAGNTIYF. DNA for the CDR3: TGTGCCAGCAGTTACGACAGGGCTGGAAACACCATATATTTT.

The count of this clone is one. The rearrangement uses TRBV7-3 and TRBJ2-3; maybe TRBD1 (5 bases). Trimming removed 2 bases from V and 2 bases from J, with 8 bases in between. The CDR3 has 14 amino acids. Per the germline V gene, CDR1 is SGHTA and CDR2 is FQGTGA. The CDR3 coding sequence is TGTGCCAGCAGCTTACACAGGTTCACAGATACGCAGTATTTT. This translates into CASSLHRFTDTQYF. The full variable domain, completed using reference TRBV7-3 and TRBJ2-3, is GAGVSQTPSNKVTEKGKYVELRCDPISGHTALYWYRQSLGQGPEFLIYFQGTGAADDSGLPNDRFFAVRPEGSVSTLKIQRTERGDSAVYLCASSLHRFTDTQYFGPGTRLTVL.

The chain couples TRBV12-3 or TRBV12-4 to TRBJ2-3; TRBD1 matches at 8 bases. CDR3 length: 13 amino acids. The V and J ends lost 6 bases and 4 bases, in that order; junction bases with no gene match: 3. In DNA, the CDR3 is TGTGCCAGCAGAGGACAGGGTCCAGATACGCAGTATTTT. Residues: CASRGQGPDTQYF.

The chain recombines TRBV12-5 with TRBJ1-1, with a weak D call TRBD1 (6 bases). This CDR3 region has 15 residues. The germline V gene has CDR1 LGHNT and CDR2 FRNRAP. V dropped 1 base and J dropped 2 bases, with 11 bases sitting between them. This chain's CDR3 is CASGLERGGNTEAFF. As DNA, the CDR3 is TGTGCTAGTGGTTTGGAAAGGGGGGGCAACACTGAAGCTTTCTTT.

V gene TRBV2 combines with J gene TRBJ2-7; 7 positions agree with TRBD2. V shed 2 bases and J 4 bases; nucleotides not matched to a gene: 8. Germline V gene data show CDR1 as SNHLY and CDR2 as FYNNEI. The CDR3 consists of 15 residues. CDR3 sequence reads: CASSEPRASGYEQYV. The CDR3 DNA sequence: TGTGCCAGCAGTGAACCCCGGGCTAGCGGTTACGAGCAGTACGTC.

The chain uses TRBV27 and TRBJ1-6; 7 nucleotides agree with TRBD1. V was clipped by 3 bases and J by 3 bases; unmatched bases: 8. Germline loops: CDR1 MNHEY, CDR2 SMNVEV (reference sequence). This CDR3 spans 17 amino acids. The CDR3 sequence is CASSLRGPRFYNSPLHF. DNA for the CDR3: TGTGCCAGCAGTTTGAGGGGGCCCCGTTTCTATAATTCACCCCTCCACTTT.

The chain couples TRBV4-1 to TRBJ2-7; 8 nucleotides match TRBD1. The germline V gene has CDR1 MGHRA and CDR2 YSYEKL. V lost 1 base, J lost 6 bases, and 2 bases stayed unmatched. CDR3 length equals 13 residues. In nucleotides, the CDR3 is TGCGCCAGCAGCCAAGGGACAGGGCGCGAGCAGTACGTC. As protein: CASSQGTGREQYV.

This clone was seen a single time. The V and J genes are TRBV7-2 and TRBJ2-5, with 7 bases aligning to TRBD2. This CDR3 has 16 residues. CDR1 SGHTA and CDR2 FQGNSA come from the germline V gene. Trimming at V came to 0 bases and at J to 5 bases, leaving 9 bases not matched to a gene. CDR3 coding DNA: TGTGCCAGCAGCTTAGCGAGGAGGGGCGGGGGTGAGACCCAGTACTTC. Translated: CASSLARRGGGETQYF.

The gene calls are TRBV27 and TRBJ2-1; 8 bases fit TRBD2. CDR3 length: 15 amino acids. Losses at the gene ends were 5 bases for V and 6 bases for J; bases not matched to a gene: 9. The germline gives CDR1 MNHEY, CDR2 SMNVEV (reference sequence). DNA of the CDR3: TGTGCCAGCAGTCCTGGGCGGGGGGCCCGCAATGAGCAGTTCTTC. Amino acid sequence: CASSPGRGARNEQFF.

This chain uses TRBV5-4 with TRBJ2-2; D call uncertain. Looked up from germline, CDR1 is SGHNT and CDR2 is YYREEE (reference sequence). Deletions cut 4 bases from V and 6 bases from J, with 10 bases between. The CDR3 is 13 amino acids. The CDR3 is CASSPPQPGELFF. CDR3 bases: TGTGCCAGCAGCCCCCCACAGCCCGGGGAGCTGTTTTTT.

The chain carries TRBV6-2 or TRBV6-3 and TRBJ2-7; 9 bases agree with TRBD1. Germline CDR1 MNHEY, CDR2 SVGEGT. This CDR3 region has 14 residues. The ends lost 0 bases at V and 6 bases at J; junction bases unmatched: 3. In nucleotides, the CDR3 is TGTGCCAGCAGTTACTCCGGGACAGGGCGCGAGCAGTACTTC. Its translation: CASSYSGTGREQYF.

Concerning this clone itself: The identical CDR3 is also encoded by other nucleotide sequences in the sample. The V and J genes are TRBV7-9 and TRBJ2-5, with D unresolved. Germline V gene lookup returns CDR1 SEHNR and CDR2 FQNEAQ (reference sequence). CDR3 length: 13 residues. Deletions cut 4 bases from V and 5 bases from J, with 11 bases between. CDR3 in DNA: TGTGCCAGCAGCTCCGCAGGTGGCGAGACCCAGTACTTC. Amino acid sequence: CASSSAGGETQYF.

This chain uses TRBV7-7 with TRBJ1-1; weak D call: TRBD1 (6 bases). Germline CDR1 reads SSHAT; CDR2 reads FNYEAQ (reference sequence). The germline V and J ends were trimmed by 11 bases and 3 bases, with 25 bases remaining between them. The CDR3 runs to 16 residues. The CDR3 is CALAPLPRDTHTEAFF. The DNA for the CDR3 is TGTGCCCTAGCACCCCTCCCCCGGGACACACACACTGAAGCTTTCTTT.

V usage is TRBV7-2 and J usage is TRBJ1-3; TRBD1 matches at 7 bases. Germline V gene lookup returns CDR1 SGHTA and CDR2 FQGNSA. The CDR3 is 15 amino acids. Trimming removed 4 bases from V and 2 bases from J; junction bases left unmatched: 5. CDR3 sequence reads: CASSSSGQTGNTIYF. DNA of the CDR3: TGTGCCAGCAGCTCCTCGGGACAGACTGGAAACACCATATATTTT.

The rearrangement joins TRBV5-6 to TRBJ1-2; 12 bases line up with TRBD1. V shed 4 bases and J 8 bases; nucleotides not matched to a gene: 6. This CDR3 has 14 residues. CDR1 and CDR2 from the germline V gene are SGHDT and YYEEEE. The CDR3 DNA follows: TGTGCCAGCAGCCGGGACAGGGGGCGTCGGGGCTACACCTTC. It encodes CASSRDRGRRGYTF.

This clone was recorded a few times. The chain is built from TRBV3-1 (or the pseudogene TRBV3-2) and TRBJ1-4; D is perhaps TRBD1 (5 bases). In germline, CDR1 is LGHDT, CDR2 YNNKEL (reference sequence). The CDR3 covers 12 residues. Deletions cut 3 bases from V and 8 bases from J, with 7 bases between. CDR3: CASSQNREKLFF. CDR3 coding DNA: TGTGCCAGCAGCCAGAACAGGGAAAAACTGTTTTTT.

In the case of this clone: The sample has other DNA sequences that encode this CDR3 too. V usage is TRBV5-1 and J usage is TRBJ2-2; the match to TRBD1 covers 8 bases. Germline CDR1 and CDR2: SGHRS and YFSETQ. The CDR3 loop spans 15 amino acids. Germline trimming cut 2 bases from V and 5 bases from J; bases unmatched to any gene: 5. CDR3 protein: CASSLGQGGTGELFF. CDR3 nucleotides: TGCGCCAGCAGCTTAGGACAGGGAGGAACCGGGGAGCTGTTTTTT.

The gene calls are TRBV2 and TRBJ2-3; 7 nucleotides agree with TRBD2. CDR3 length: 15 residues. V shed 9 bases and J 0 bases; nucleotides not matched to a gene: 9. Germline CDR1 and CDR2: SNHLY and FYNNEI. The CDR3 spells CASYQAGVSTDTQYF. For the CDR3, the DNA is TGTGCCAGTTACCAGGCGGGGGTAAGCACAGATACGCAGTATTTT.

The chain couples TRBV6-5 to TRBJ1-6; the D gene is possibly TRBD1 (6 bases). CDR1 and CDR2 from the germline V gene are MNHEY and SVGAGI. This CDR3 has 15 residues. Trimming took 5 bases from V and 4 from J, leaving 12 bases between them. Here the CDR3 reads CASSPQGPYNSPLHF. The CDR3 DNA sequence: TGTGCCAGCAGTCCCCAGGGGCCTTATAATTCACCCCTCCACTTT.

This rearrangement joins TRBV7-2 to TRBJ2-3; D is perhaps TRBD2 (5 bases). The CDR3 sequence is 13 residues long. V was trimmed by 5 bases and J by 4 bases, leaving 10 bases between them. Germline V gene sequence: CDR1 SGHTA, CDR2 FQGNSA. CDR3 sequence (DNA): TGTGCCAGCAGCCAAGGACTGTCAGATACGCAGTATTTT. It codes for CASSQGLSDTQYF. Combining the CDR3 with reference TRBV7-2 and TRBJ2-3 gives the whole variable domain GAGVSQSPSNKVTEKGKDVELRCDPISGHTALYWYRQSLGQGLEFLIYFQGNSAPDKSGLPSDRFSAERTGGSVSTLTIQRTQQEDSAVYLCASSQGLSDTQYFGPGTRLTVL.

The chain recombines TRBV19 with TRBJ2-5; maybe TRBD2 (6 bases). The germline gives CDR1 LNHDA, CDR2 SQIVND (reference sequence). The CDR3 is 14 amino acids. The V and J ends lost 7 bases and 5 bases respectively, with 17 bases between them. CDR3 in DNA: TGTGCCAGTAAATGGGACTCGATTTCGGAGACCCAGTACTTC. Translation: CASKWDSISETQYF. Full variable domain (remainder filled in from reference TRBV19 and TRBJ2-5): DGGITQSPKYLFRKEGQNVTLSCEQNLNHDAMYWYRQDPGQGLRLIYYSQIVNDFQKGDIAEGYSVSREKKESFPLTVTSAQKNPTAFYLCASKWDSISETQYFGPGTRLLVL.